The source of this T cell receptor (beta chain) is a study of cytomegalovirus exposure and HLA in healthy donors. Study at large: A prior analysis found more than 90 million unique TCR beta sequences from around 200 million T cells.

Germline CDR1 is MNHEY and CDR2 is SMNVEV (reference sequence). CDR3 length: 15 residues. Losses at the gene ends were 2 bases for V and 3 bases for J; bases not matched to a gene: 6. The PCR used 60 Vbeta and 13 Jbeta primers. Here immunoSEQ multiplex PCR was the method, and the copy in TCRdb shows in-frame clones only, minus some. This sample has fewer than 200,000 clones, with 70% to 80% found just once. The sample consisted of PBMCs. The chain links TRBV27 to TRBJ2-7; 8 bases align to TRBD1. The receptor was isolated from a female donor in good health and CMV-seronegative. CDR3 amino acids: CASSLNGQGHYEQYF. The CDR3 nucleotides are TGTGCCAGCAGTTTAAACGGACAGGGTCACTACGAGCAGTACTTC.